These 2 T cell receptor beta chains were all obtained from the same sample, sequenced in a study of monozygotic twins with inflammatory bowel disease. Following a re-call of the 5' RACE reads, TCRdb has one entry per CDR3 protein and lacks DNA. The listing records 330,000 or so distinct CDR3 sequences. The material sequenced was blood. The receptors come from a human donor with ulcerative colitis or Crohn's disease, or a healthy co-twin of an affected twin (not recorded which).

This rearrangement joins TRBV4-1 to TRBJ2-5; there is no DNA to check the TCRdb D call of TRBD2. Germline V lookup: CDR1 MGHRA, CDR2 YSYEKL. This CDR3 comprises 14 residues. CDR3 sequence: CASSIGESEETQYF.

The chain links TRBV6-5 to TRBJ1-1; the D call of TRBD1 rests on TCRdb alone, since no DNA is present to check it. The CDR3 sequence is 11 residues long. Germline-derived CDR1 and CDR2 are MNHEY and SVGAGI. CDR3 region: CACLRGFEAFF.